Listed below are T cell receptor beta chains from one sample, sequenced in a study of T cells in Graves' hyperthyroidism and ophthalmopathy. TCRdb used MiXCR to reprocess the multiplex PCR reads, holding one entry per CDR3 protein. The sample contains fewer than 750,000 distinct CDR3 sequences, about 45% of which appear only once. The sequenced sample consisted of peripheral blood or thyroid tissue (not recorded which). The receptors derive from a young woman with Graves' hyperthyroidism. CDR3s include the opening cysteine and the closing phenylalanine or tryptophan. The order of the fields is J gene, V gene, clone size, D gene, CDR3 DNA, CDR3 protein. D genes are given only for firm matches. The size field is filled for only some rows; it gives once, few, many or a size class.

TRBJ2-7 TRBV2 - TRBD2 TGTGCCAGCAGCTGGGGGGGGGGATCCTACGAGCAGTACTTC CASSWGGGSYEQYF
TRBJ2-5 TRBV7-9 - TRBD1 TGTGCCAGCAGCTTAGCGCGAGGGGGCATCGAGACCCAGTACTTC CASSLARGGIETQYF
TRBJ2-6 TRBV24-1 - - TGTGCCGTCAGTGTAACGGGGGCTACTGGGGCCAACGTCCTGACTTTC CAVSVTGATGANVLTF
TRBJ2-7 TRBV24-1 many - TGTGCCACCAGTGGGCCGGGGGAGTCTCCCCACGAGCAGTACTTC CATSGPGESPHEQYF
TRBJ2-3 TRBV12-3/TRBV12-4 few - TGTGCCAGCAGTTTAGAACTAGATACGCAGTATTTT CASSLELDTQYF
TRBJ1-5 TRBV5-1 many - TGTGCCAGCAGCTTAGAGGGTGCTAGCAATCAGCCCCAGCATTTT CASSLEGASNQPQHF
TRBJ2-7 TRBV6-5 many TRBD2 TGTGCCACCACTAGCGGGTCCTCCTACGAGCAGTACTTC CATTSGSSYEQYF
TRBJ1-5 TRBV5-6 many - TGTGCCAGCAGCATGTACGGGACTCCCAATCAGCCCCAGCATTTT CASSMYGTPNQPQHF
TRBJ1-3 TRBV7-8 - TRBD1 TGTGCCAGCAGGGACAGGGTCGGAAACACCATATATTTT CASRDRVGNTIYF
TRBJ1-2 TRBV2 - - TGTGCCAGCAGCGACTGGGGCGCAAAGGGCTACACCTTC CASSDWGAKGYTF
TRBJ2-1 TRBV2 - - TGTGCCGGCAGTGACGACAACAATGAGCAGTTCTTC CAGSDDNNEQFF
TRBJ2-7 TRBV7-9 many - TGTGCCAGCAGCCCCACGGGTAGCCAGGGGTACGAGCAGTACTTC CASSPTGSQGYEQYF
TRBJ2-1 TRBV7-9 - - TGTGCCAGTCTTAAGGCGGACGGGCAGTTCTTC CASLKADGQFF
TRBJ1-1 TRBV12-3/TRBV12-4 - TRBD1 TGTGCCAGCAGTTGGCAGGGACAGGGGGGCACTGAAGCTTTCTTT CASSWQGQGGTEAFF
TRBJ1-5 TRBV29-1 - - TGCAGCGTTACGACTAGCGGGAAGGTCTACGAGCATTTT CSVTTSGKVYEHF
TRBJ2-5 TRBV5-8 many - TGTGCCAGCAGCTGGACTCACAGGGTCGTCGGGGAGACCCAGTACTTC CASSWTHRVVGETQYF
TRBJ2-5 TRBV19 many - TGTGCCAGTAGTATGAGCAGGGAGCAAGAGACCCAGTACTTC CASSMSREQETQYF
TRBJ1-1 TRBV29-1 many - TGCAGCGTTGGGCAAGAGAACACTGAAGCTTTCTTT CSVGQENTEAFF
TRBJ2-7 TRBV4-1 many - TGCGCCAGCAGCCAATATGAGCTAGCTTCCTACGAGCAGTACTTC CASSQYELASYEQYF
TRBJ2-3 TRBV9 - - TGTGCCAGCTGTAAGGAGCCAAGCACAGATACGCAGTATTTT CASCKEPSTDTQYF
TRBJ2-7 TRBV7-3 - TRBD1 TGCGCCAGCAGCCAAAAAACGACAGGGGGGAACGAGCAGTACTTC CASSQKTTGGNEQYF
TRBJ2-1 TRBV20-1 - TRBD1 TGCAGTGCTAGAGAGTGGACAGGATCGGATGAGCAGTTCTTC CSAREWTGSDEQFF
TRBJ2-7 TRBV29-1 many - TGCAGCGTTGACCGGGACGGGGGTGTGGGAGAGCAGTACTTC CSVDRDGGVGEQYF
TRBJ1-1 TRBV19 many - TGTGCCAGTAGTAGTAAAAACGCTGAAGCTTTCTTT CASSSKNAEAFF
TRBJ1-5 TRBV4-1 many - TGCGCCAGCAGCCAACCAGGGCTTCAGCCCCAGCATTTT CASSQPGLQPQHF
TRBJ2-2 TRBV9 - - TGTGCCTGCAGCCCTTGTTTATGCTACACCGGGGAGCTGTTTTTT CACSPCLCYTGELFF
TRBJ2-7 TRBV2 many TRBD2 TGTGCCAGCAGTGAAGCGTTGACTAGCGGGAACTACGAGCAGTACTTC CASSEALTSGNYEQYF
TRBJ1-1 TRBV10-3 - TRBD1 TGTGCCATCAGTGAGTCGTGGACAGGTACTGAAGCTTTCTTT CAISESWTGTEAFF
TRBJ2-7 TRBV7-3 few TRBD1 TGTGCCAGCAGCTTAGACAGGGGCCCCCAGTACTTC CASSLDRGPQYF
TRBJ2-2 TRBV7-9 - - TGTGCCAGCAGCTTCCTTAAGGGGGAGCTGTTTTTT CASSFLKGELFF
TRBJ1-2 TRBV19 many - TGTGCCAGTAGTATATACCGGAATCCTAACTATGGCTACACCTTC CASSIYRNPNYGYTF
TRBJ2-6 TRBV7-2 - TRBD2 TGTGCCAGCAGCAGCGCGGGAGCTGGGGCCAACGTCCTGACTTTC CASSSAGAGANVLTF
TRBJ1-1 TRBV5-1 - - TGCGCCAGCACCTACAGGAGGACTGAAGCTTTCTTT CASTYRRTEAFF
TRBJ2-5 TRBV11-2 - - TGTGCCAGCAGTTTGGGGAACACCAACCTCCAAGAGACCCAGTACTTC CASSLGNTNLQETQYF
TRBJ1-1 TRBV2 - - TGTGCCAGCAGGGCCAGTGAAGCTTTCTTT CASRASEAFF
TRBJ1-4 TRBV4-1 many - TGCGCCAGCAGCCAGAGAGGGGAGAGTGAAAAACTGTTTTTT CASSQRGESEKLFF
TRBJ1-5 TRBV7-2 - - TGTGCCAGCAGCTTAGTTCCCCAGGGCTCTCAGCCCCAGCATTTT CASSLVPQGSQPQHF
TRBJ1-1 TRBV7-3 - - TGTGCCAGCAGCTGGGACGGAGTATGGGGCACTGAAGCTTTCTTT CASSWDGVWGTEAFF
TRBJ2-3 TRBV2 - - TGTGCCAGCAGTGAAGAGGTTCGGGCAGGGATCGGTACGCAGTATTTT CASSEEVRAGIGTQYF
TRBJ1-1 TRBV7-2 - TRBD1 TGTGCCAGCAACGATACAGGGGTTGGAAACACTGGAGCTTTCTTT CASNDTGVGNTGAFF
TRBJ2-7 TRBV24-1 - TRBD1 TGTGCCACCAGTGATTGGACAGGGGGCTACGAGCAGTACTTC CATSDWTGGYEQYF
TRBJ1-6 TRBV5-8 many TRBD1 TGTGCCAGCAGCGGGGACAGAATTGGTTCACCCCTCCACTTT CASSGDRIGSPLHF
TRBJ1-5 TRBV27 - TRBD1 TGTGCCAGCAGTTTATCGACAGGGGAATATGGTCAGCCCCAGCATTTT CASSLSTGEYGQPQHF
TRBJ1-1 TRBV7-8 many - TGTGCCAGCAGCTTTCTCGGCCAGGGAAGCACTGAAGCTTTCTTT CASSFLGQGSTEAFF
TRBJ2-7 TRBV7-2 many - TGTGCCAGCAGCCCCGCACAGCACTACGAGCAGTACTTC CASSPAQHYEQYF
TRBJ2-5 TRBV13 many TRBD1 TGTGCCAGCAGCTTAGTAGGGCAGGGGGCTGGGGAGACCCAGTACTTC CASSLVGQGAGETQYF
TRBJ2-7 TRBV5-6 many - TGTGCCAGCAGCCCCCGTGGCATTTCCTACGAGCAGTACTTC CASSPRGISYEQYF
TRBJ1-2 TRBV7-8 few - TGTGCCAGCAGCTCACGGGAGGGGGAAGGGTATGGCTACACCTTC CASSSREGEGYGYTF